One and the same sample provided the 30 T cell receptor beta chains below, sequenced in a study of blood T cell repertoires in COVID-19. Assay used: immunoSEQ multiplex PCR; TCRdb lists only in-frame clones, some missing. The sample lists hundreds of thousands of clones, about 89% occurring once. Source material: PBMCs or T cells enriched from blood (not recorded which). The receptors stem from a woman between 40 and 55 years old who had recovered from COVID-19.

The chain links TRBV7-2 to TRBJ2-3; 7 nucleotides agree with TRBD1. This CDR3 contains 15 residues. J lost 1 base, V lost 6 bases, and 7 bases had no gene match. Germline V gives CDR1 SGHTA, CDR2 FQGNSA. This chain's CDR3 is CASRPGQAGTDTQYF. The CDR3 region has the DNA TGTGCCAGCAGACCCGGACAGGCCGGCACAGATACGCAGTATTTT.

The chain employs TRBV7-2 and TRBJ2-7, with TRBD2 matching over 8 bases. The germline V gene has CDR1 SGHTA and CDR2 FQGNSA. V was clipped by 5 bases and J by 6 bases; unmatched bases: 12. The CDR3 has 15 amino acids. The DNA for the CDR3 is TGTGCCAGCAGCCAAATCGTAATTAGCGGGACCGAGCAGTACTTC. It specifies CASSQIVISGTEQYF.

The CDR3, as DNA: TGTGCCAGCAGCGTAGAAGGAAGGGGGCGGAATTCACCCCTCCACTTT. This translates into CASSVEGRGRNSPLHF. The chain combines TRBV9 with TRBJ1-6, with 7 bases lining up with TRBD1. Unmatched junction bases numbered 7, after V lost 0 bases and J lost 7 bases. CDR3 size: 16 residues. CDR1 SGDLS and CDR2 YYNGEE come from the germline V gene.

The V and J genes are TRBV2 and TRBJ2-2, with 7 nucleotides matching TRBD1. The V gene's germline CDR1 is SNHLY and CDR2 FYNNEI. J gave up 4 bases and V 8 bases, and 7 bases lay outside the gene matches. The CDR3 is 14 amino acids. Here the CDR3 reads CASEQGSGTGELFF. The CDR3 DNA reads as TGTGCCAGCGAACAGGGGTCGGGCACCGGGGAGCTGTTTTTT.

CDR3 residues: CASSPVGAENTIYF. CDR3 coding DNA: TGTGCCAGCTCACCAGTGGGAGCAGAAAACACCATATATTTT. This chain uses TRBV18 with TRBJ1-3; D gene ambiguous. Trimming took 2 bases from V and 6 from J, leaving 11 bases between them. CDR3 length: 14 residues. CDR1 and CDR2 from the germline V gene are KGHSH and LQKENI.

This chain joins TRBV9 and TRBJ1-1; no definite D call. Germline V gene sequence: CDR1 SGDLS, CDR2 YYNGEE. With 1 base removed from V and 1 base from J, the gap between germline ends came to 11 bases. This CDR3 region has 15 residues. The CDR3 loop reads CASSVLPGGNTEAFF. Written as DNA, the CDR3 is TGTGCCAGCAGCGTATTACCCGGAGGGAACACTGAAGCTTTCTTT.

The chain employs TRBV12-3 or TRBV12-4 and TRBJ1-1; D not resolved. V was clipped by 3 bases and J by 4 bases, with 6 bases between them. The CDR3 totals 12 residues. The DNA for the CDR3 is TGTGCCAGCAGTTTCTTGGCCACTGAAGCTTTCTTT. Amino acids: CASSFLATEAFF.

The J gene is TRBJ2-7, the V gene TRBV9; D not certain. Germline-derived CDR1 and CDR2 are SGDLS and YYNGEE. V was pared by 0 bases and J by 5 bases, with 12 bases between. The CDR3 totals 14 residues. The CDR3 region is CASSVAAGVHEQYF. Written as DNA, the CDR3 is TGTGCCAGCAGCGTAGCAGCAGGCGTTCACGAGCAGTACTTC. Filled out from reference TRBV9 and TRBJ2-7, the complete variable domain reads DSGVTQTPKHLITATGQRVTLRCSPRSGDLSVYWYQQSLDQGLQFLIQYYNGEERAKGNILERFSAQQFPDLHSELNLSSLELGDSALYFCASSVAAGVHEQYFGPGTRLTVT.

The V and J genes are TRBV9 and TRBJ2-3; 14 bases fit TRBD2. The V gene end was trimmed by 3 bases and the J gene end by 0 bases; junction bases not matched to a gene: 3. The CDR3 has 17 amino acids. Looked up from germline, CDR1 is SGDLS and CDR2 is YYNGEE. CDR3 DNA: TGTGCCAGCAGCGCCCGGACTAGCGGGGGGAGCACAGATACGCAGTATTTT. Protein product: CASSARTSGGSTDTQYF.

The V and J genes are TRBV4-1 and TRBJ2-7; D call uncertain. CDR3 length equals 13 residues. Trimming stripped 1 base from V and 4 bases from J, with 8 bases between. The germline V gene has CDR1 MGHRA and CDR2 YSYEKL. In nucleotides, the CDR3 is TGCGCCAGCAGCCAAGTACTGAATTACGAGCAGTACTTC. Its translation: CASSQVLNYEQYF.

CDR3 residues: CASMGSGGSSYEQYF. The CDR3 bases are TGTGCCAGTATGGGAAGCGGGGGTAGCTCCTACGAGCAGTACTTC. V usage is TRBV19 and J usage is TRBJ2-7; the match to TRBD2 covers 8 bases. The CDR3 has 15 amino acids. The J segment lost 0 bases and the V segment lost 7 bases, leaving 8 bases of the junction unmatched. The V gene's germline CDR1 is LNHDA and CDR2 SQIVND (reference sequence).

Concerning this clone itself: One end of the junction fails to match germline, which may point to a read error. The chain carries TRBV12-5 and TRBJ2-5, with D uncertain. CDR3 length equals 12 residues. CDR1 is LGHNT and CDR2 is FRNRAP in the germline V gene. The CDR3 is CASGPVREAQYF. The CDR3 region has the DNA TGTGCTAGTGGACCGGTCCGAGAGGCCCAGTACTTC.

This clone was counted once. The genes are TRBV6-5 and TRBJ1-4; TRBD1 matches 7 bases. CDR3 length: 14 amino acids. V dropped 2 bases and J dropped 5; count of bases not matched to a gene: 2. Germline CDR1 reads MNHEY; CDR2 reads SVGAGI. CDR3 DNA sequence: TGTGCCAGCAGTTACGGGACAGTCAATGAAAAACTGTTTTTT. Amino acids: CASSYGTVNEKLFF.

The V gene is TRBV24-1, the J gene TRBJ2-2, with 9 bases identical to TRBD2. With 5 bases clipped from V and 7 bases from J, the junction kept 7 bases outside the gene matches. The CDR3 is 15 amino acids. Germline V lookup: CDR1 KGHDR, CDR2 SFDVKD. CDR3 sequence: CATSGAGGPGGELFF. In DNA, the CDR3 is TGTGCCACCAGTGGGGCGGGAGGGCCCGGCGGGGAGCTGTTTTTT.

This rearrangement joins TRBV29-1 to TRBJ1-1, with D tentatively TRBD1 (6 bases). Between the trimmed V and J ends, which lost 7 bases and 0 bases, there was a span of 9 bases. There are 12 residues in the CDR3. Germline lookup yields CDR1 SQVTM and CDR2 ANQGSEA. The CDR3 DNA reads TGCAGCGCACAGGGTATGAACACTGAAGCTTTCTTT. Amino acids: CSAQGMNTEAFF.

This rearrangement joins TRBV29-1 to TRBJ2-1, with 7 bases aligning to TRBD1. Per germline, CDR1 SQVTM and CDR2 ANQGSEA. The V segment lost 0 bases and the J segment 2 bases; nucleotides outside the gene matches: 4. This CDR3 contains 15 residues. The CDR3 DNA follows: TGCAGCGTTGAAGAGACGGGACAGACCTACAATGAGCAGTTCTTC. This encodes CSVEETGQTYNEQFF.

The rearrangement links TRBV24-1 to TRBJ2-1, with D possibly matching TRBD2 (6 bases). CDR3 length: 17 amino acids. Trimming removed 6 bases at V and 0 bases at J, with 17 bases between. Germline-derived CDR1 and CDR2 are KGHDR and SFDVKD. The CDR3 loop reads CATSHLGGASSYNEQFF. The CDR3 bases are TGTGCCACCAGTCACCTTGGCGGGGCTAGCTCCTACAATGAGCAGTTCTTC.

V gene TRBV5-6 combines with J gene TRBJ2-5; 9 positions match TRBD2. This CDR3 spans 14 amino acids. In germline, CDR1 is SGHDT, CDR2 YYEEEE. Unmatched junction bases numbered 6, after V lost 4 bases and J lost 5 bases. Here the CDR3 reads CASSPIAGEETQYF. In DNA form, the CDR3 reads TGTGCCAGCAGCCCGATAGCGGGAGAGGAGACCCAGTACTTC.

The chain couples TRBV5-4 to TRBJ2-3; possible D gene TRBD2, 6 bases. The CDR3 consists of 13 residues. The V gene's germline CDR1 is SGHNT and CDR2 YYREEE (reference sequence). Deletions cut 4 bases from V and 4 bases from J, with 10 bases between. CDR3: CASSPRGADTQYF. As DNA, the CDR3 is TGTGCCAGCAGCCCCCGCGGGGCAGATACGCAGTATTTT.

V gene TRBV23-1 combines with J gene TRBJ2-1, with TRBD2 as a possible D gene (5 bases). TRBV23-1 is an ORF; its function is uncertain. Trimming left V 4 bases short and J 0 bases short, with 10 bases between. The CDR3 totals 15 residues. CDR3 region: CASSPGDGSYNEQFF. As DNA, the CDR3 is TGCGCCAGCAGTCCCGGGGATGGCTCCTACAATGAGCAGTTCTTC.

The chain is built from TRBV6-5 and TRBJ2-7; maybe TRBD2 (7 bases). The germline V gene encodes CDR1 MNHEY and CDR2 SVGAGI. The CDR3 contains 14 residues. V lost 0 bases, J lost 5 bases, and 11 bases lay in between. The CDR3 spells CASSYSGGTNEQYF. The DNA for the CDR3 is TGTGCCAGCAGTTACTCGGGAGGGACAAACGAGCAGTACTTC.

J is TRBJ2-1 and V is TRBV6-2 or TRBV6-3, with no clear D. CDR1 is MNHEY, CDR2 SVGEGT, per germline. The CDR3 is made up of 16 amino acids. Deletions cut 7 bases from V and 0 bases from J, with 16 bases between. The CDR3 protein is CASTPTPPSSYNEQFF. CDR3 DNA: TGTGCCAGCACCCCCACCCCCCCGAGCTCCTACAATGAGCAGTTCTTC.

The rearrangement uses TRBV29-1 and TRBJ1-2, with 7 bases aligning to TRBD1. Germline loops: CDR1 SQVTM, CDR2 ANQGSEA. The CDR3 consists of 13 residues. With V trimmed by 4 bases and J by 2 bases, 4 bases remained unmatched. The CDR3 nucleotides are TGCAGCGTTGTAGGGGGCGTCAACTATGGCTACACCTTC. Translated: CSVVGGVNYGYTF.

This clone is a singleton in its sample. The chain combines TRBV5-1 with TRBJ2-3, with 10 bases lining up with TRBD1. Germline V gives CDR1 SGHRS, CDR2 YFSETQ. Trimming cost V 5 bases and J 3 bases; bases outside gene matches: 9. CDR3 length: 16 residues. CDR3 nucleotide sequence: TGCGCCAGCAGACCGGACAGGGGGATGATAACAGATACGCAGTATTTT. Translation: CASRPDRGMITDTQYF. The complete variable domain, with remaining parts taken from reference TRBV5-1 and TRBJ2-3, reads KAGVTQTPRYLIKTRGQQVTLSCSPISGHRSVSWYQQTPGQGLQFLFEYFSETQRNKGNFPGRFSGRQFSNSRSEMNVSTLELGDSALYLCASRPDRGMITDTQYFGPGTRLTVL.

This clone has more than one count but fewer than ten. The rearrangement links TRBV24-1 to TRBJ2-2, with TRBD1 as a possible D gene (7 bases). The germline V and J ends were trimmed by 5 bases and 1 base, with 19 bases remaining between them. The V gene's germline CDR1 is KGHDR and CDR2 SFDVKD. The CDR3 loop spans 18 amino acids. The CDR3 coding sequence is TGTGCCACCAGTGCCCCACCCCGCAGGGGGGAGAACACCGGGGAGCTGTTTTTT. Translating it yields CATSAPPRRGENTGELFF.

Here the CDR3 DNA reads TGTGCCACCAGTGACCCTAAGGGGGCCTACAATGAGCAGTTCTTC. This encodes CATSDPKGAYNEQFF. The chain combines TRBV24-1 with TRBJ2-1, with a weak D call TRBD1 (6 bases). This CDR3 contains 15 residues. Germline CDR1 KGHDR, CDR2 SFDVKD. V dropped 4 bases and J dropped 2 bases, with 11 bases sitting between them.

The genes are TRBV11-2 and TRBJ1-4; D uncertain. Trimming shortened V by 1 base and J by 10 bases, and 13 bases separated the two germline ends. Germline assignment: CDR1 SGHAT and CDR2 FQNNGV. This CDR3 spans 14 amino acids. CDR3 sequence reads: CASSLGPPEGKLFF. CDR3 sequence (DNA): TGTGCCAGCAGCTTAGGCCCCCCCGAGGGAAAACTGTTTTTT. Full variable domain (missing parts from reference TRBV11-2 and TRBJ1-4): EAGVAQSPRYKIIEKRQSVAFWCNPISGHATLYWYQQILGQGPKLLIQFQNNGVVDDSQLPKDRFSAERLKGVDSTLKIQPAKLEDSAVYLCASSLGPPEGKLFFGSGTQLSVL.

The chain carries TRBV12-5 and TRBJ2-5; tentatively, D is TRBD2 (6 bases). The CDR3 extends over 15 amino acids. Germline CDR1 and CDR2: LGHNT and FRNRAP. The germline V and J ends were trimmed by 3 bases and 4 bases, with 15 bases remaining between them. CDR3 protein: CASGFGDSSRETQYF. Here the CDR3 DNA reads TGTGCTAGTGGTTTCGGGGACTCGTCAAGAGAGACCCAGTACTTC.

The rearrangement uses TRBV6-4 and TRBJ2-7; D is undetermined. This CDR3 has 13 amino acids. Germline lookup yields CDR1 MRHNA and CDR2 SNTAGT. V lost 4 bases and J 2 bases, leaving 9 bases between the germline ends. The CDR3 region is CASSAPQTYEQYF. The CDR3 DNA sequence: TGTGCCAGCAGTGCCCCCCAAACCTACGAGCAGTACTTC.

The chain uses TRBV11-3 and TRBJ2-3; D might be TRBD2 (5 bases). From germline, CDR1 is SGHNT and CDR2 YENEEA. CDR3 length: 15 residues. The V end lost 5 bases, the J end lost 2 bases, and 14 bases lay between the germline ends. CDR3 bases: TGTGCCAGCAGCCCCCGACGCGGGTACACAGATACGCAGTATTTT. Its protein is CASSPRRGYTDTQYF.